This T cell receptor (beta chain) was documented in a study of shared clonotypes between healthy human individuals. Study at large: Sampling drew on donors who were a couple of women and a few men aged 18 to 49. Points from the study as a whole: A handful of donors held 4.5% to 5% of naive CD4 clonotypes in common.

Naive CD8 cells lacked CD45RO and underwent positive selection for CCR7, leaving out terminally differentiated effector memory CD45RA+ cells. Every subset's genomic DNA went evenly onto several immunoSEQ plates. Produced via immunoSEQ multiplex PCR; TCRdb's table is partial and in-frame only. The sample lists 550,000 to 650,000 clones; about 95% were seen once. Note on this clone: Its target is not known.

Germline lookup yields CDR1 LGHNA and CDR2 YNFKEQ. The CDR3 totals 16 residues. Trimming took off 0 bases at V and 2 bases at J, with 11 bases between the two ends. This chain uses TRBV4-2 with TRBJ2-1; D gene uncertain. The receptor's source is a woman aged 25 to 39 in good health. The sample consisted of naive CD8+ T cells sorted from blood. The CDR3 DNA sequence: TGTGCCAGCAGCCAAGACCCGGGCGGCCCCTACAATGAGCAGTTCTTC. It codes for CASSQDPGGPYNEQFF.